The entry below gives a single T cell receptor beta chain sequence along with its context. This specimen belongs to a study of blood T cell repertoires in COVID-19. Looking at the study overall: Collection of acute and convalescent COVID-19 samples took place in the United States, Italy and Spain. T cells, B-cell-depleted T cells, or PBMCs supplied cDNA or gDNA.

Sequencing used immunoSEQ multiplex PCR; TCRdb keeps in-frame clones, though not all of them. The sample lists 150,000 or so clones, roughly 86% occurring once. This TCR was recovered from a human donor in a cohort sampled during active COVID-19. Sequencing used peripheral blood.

The CDR3 region has the DNA TGTGCCAGCAGCTTAGAGAGACAGGGGTTCGACGAGCAGTACTTC. Its protein is CASSLERQGFDEQYF. The V call is TRBV7-2, the J call TRBJ2-7; 8 bases line up with TRBD1. This CDR3 contains 15 residues. The junction had 7 bases not matched to a gene; V was cut back by 1 base and J by 5 bases. The germline V gene encodes CDR1 SGHTA and CDR2 FQGNSA.